This TCR beta chain stems from a study of neurological immune-mediated disorders. This clonotype was recorded many times. TCRdb fed the 5' RACE reads into MiXCR, producing one record per CDR3 protein. The sample holds 35,000 to 50,000 distinct CDR3 sequences; about 14% are singletons and the top ten take approximately 3.6%. The CDR3 is 14 amino acids. Germline CDR1 and CDR2: KGHSY and FQNENV. V lost 5 bases and J lost 1, with 11 bases in between. The receptor was derived from a woman aged 55 to 70 with HTLV-1-associated myelopathy (HAM/TSP). The sample consisted of CD4+ T cells from blood. The chain carries TRBV16 and TRBJ1-1; no clear D gene. CDR3 in amino acids: CASSNVGSNTEAFF. The CDR3, as DNA: TGTGCCAGCAGCAACGTGGGCTCGAACACTGAAGCTTTCTTT.